The clone carrying this T cell receptor beta chain was counted between two and nine times. The data originate from a study of blood T cell repertoires in COVID-19. Some clones are missing from TCRdb's copy, which holds only in-frame ones; the method was immunoSEQ multiplex PCR. The sample yields a few hundred thousand clones, 70% to 90% seen once. The ends were cut back, 3 bases at V and 4 bases at J, with 16 bases in the middle. The CDR3 has 16 residues. Germline CDR1 is SGHRS and CDR2 is YFSETQ. The TCR sequence derives from a man aged 40-50 years who had recovered from COVID-19. Sequencing used PBMCs or T cells enriched from blood (not recorded which). The chain recombines TRBV5-1 with TRBJ2-2, with D possibly TRBD1 on 6 matching bases. CDR3 in amino acids: CASSSRQGSRTGELFF. The CDR3 nucleotides read TGCGCCAGCAGCTCCCGTCAGGGGTCGCGCACCGGGGAGCTGTTTTTT.